This T cell receptor beta chain comes out of a study of blood T cell repertoires in COVID-19. About the research overall: Spain, Italy and the United States supplied samples that represented acute and convalescent COVID-19.

After removal of 1 base from V and 4 bases from J, the junction contained 2 bases not matched to a gene. This CDR3 spans 14 amino acids. CDR1 is MGHRA, CDR2 YSYEKL, per germline. Per the original methods: Amplified reference gene primers provided the basis for estimating nucleated cell counts. Sequencing used immunoSEQ multiplex PCR; TCRdb keeps in-frame clones, though not all of them. The V and J calls and clone size were taken over from that table, and D and trimming were inferred from the DNA. The table has under 300,000 clones, about nine tenths seen once. The source of this sequence is a woman aged 40 to 50 who had recovered from COVID-19. Sequenced material: peripheral blood. The J gene is TRBJ2-5, the V gene TRBV4-1, with 8 bases fitting TRBD2. In DNA, the CDR3 is TGCGCCAGCAGCCAAGCCGGGAGGGGAGAGACCCAGTACTTC. Translated: CASSQAGRGETQYF.